This T cell receptor (beta chain) came from a study of control samples from healthy donors and cancer patients. Unmatched junction bases numbered 8, after V lost 6 bases and J lost 8 bases. The CDR3 runs to 15 residues. CDR1 is MNHEY and CDR2 is SVGAGI in the germline V gene. Produced via immunoSEQ multiplex PCR; TCRdb's table is partial and in-frame only. The table has more than 100,000 clones, under 90% seen once. Material for sequencing was PBMCs. V and J are TRBV6-5 and TRBJ2-1; 12 bases map to TRBD1. The receptor was derived from a man between 50 and 59 years old with head and neck cancer. CDR3 residues: CASSRSGTGGHEQFF. As DNA, the CDR3 is TGTGCCAGCAGCCGTTCCGGGACAGGGGGCCATGAGCAGTTCTTC.